The 21 T cell receptor beta chains reported below all come from one sample, sequenced in a study of shared clonotypes between healthy human individuals. The method was immunoSEQ multiplex PCR; TCRdb's version includes in-frame clones alone and lacks a portion of them. The table lists roughly 500,000 clones, 90% to 96% of them singletons, with 0.06% in the top ten. Input material: naive CD4+ T cells sorted from blood. The sample's subset: CD45RA+ positively selected. The source is a woman aged 25 to 39 in good health.

The V and J genes are TRBV9 and TRBJ2-1; 9 nucleotides align to TRBD2. After removal of 3 bases from V and 6 bases from J, the junction contained 7 bases not matched to a gene. Germline CDR1 SGDLS, CDR2 YYNGEE. This CDR3 is built from 15 residues. CDR3 DNA: TGTGCCAGCAGCGGGTCCGGGACTAGCAGCAATGAGCAGTTCTTC. Residues: CASSGSGTSSNEQFF.

The chain links TRBV7-9 to TRBJ2-7, with D uncertain. The germline gives CDR1 SEHNR, CDR2 FQNEAQ (reference sequence). The CDR3 loop spans 15 amino acids. The germline V and J ends were trimmed by 1 base and 1 base, with 11 bases remaining between them. CDR3 protein: CASSLEASGSYEQYF. CDR3 DNA: TGTGCCAGCAGCTTAGAGGCTAGTGGGTCCTACGAGCAGTACTTC.

The chain employs TRBV19 and TRBJ1-1, with 10 positions matching TRBD1. The CDR3 is 16 amino acids. After removal of 5 bases from V and 4 bases from J, the junction contained 10 bases not matched to a gene. CDR1 is LNHDA and CDR2 is SQIVND in the germline V gene (reference sequence). The CDR3 region is CASSPRDRGGSTEAFF. The CDR3 bases are TGTGCCAGTAGTCCCCGGGACAGGGGAGGGAGCACTGAAGCTTTCTTT.

The rearrangement joins TRBV5-4 to TRBJ2-7; D is uncertain. The CDR3 is 14 amino acids. Per the germline V gene, CDR1 is SGHNT and CDR2 is YYREEE (reference sequence). The V end was cut by 3 bases, the J end by 6 bases, with 16 bases between. The CDR3 region has the DNA TGTGCCAGCAGCTCCCCTCCCCTAGAGTTCGAGCAGTACTTC. Translated, it gives CASSSPPLEFEQYF.

CDR3 loop: CASSRGQTYNEQFF. CDR3 sequence (DNA): TGCGCCAGCAGCCGTGGACAGACATACAATGAGCAGTTCTTC. V is TRBV5-1 and J is TRBJ2-1; possible D gene TRBD1, 6 bases. Germline assignment: CDR1 SGHRS and CDR2 YFSETQ. CDR3 length: 14 residues. V lost 4 bases and J 4 bases, leaving 12 bases between the germline ends.

The chain links TRBV28 to TRBJ2-7; D not certain. The CDR3 length is 16 residues. V lost 7 bases and J 2 bases, leaving 21 bases between the germline ends. The germline V gene encodes CDR1 MDHEN and CDR2 SYDVKM. The CDR3, as DNA: TGTGCCAGCACGTCGTTAACAAGACTCCCCACCTACGAGCAGTACTTC. It specifies CASTSLTRLPTYEQYF.

The rearrangement joins TRBV4-2 to TRBJ2-2, with a tentative D call TRBD2 (6 bases). The germline V gene has CDR1 LGHNA and CDR2 YNFKEQ. V lost 5 bases and J 3 bases, leaving 10 bases between the germline ends. The CDR3 runs 14 residues. The CDR3 bases are TGTGCCAGCAGCACCCGGGAGTACACCGGGGAGCTGTTTTTT. This translates into CASSTREYTGELFF.

The chain has TRBV7-8 and TRBJ1-1, with D possibly being TRBD1 (5 bases). V was pared by 5 bases and J by 8 bases, with 15 bases between. CDR1 and CDR2 (germline): SGHVS, FQNEAQ. There are 13 residues in the CDR3. DNA for the CDR3: TGTGCCAGCAGCGGCCGGGACGGAGTCGAAGCTTTCTTT. It is translated as CASSGRDGVEAFF.

This clone was observed once. DNA for the CDR3: TGTGCCAGCAGTTTACAACTAGCGGGAGTCCAAGAGACCCAGTACTTC. Protein product: CASSLQLAGVQETQYF. This sequence joins TRBV28 and TRBJ2-5; TRBD2 agrees at 11 bases. CDR1 is MDHEN, CDR2 SYDVKM, per germline. The length of the CDR3 is 16 residues. Germline trimming cut 2 bases from V and 1 base from J; bases unmatched to any gene: 3.

The chain links TRBV9 to TRBJ2-5; TRBD2 agrees at 9 bases. This CDR3 has 15 amino acids. Per the germline V gene, CDR1 is SGDLS and CDR2 is YYNGEE. V dropped 3 bases and J dropped 3; count of bases not matched to a gene: 6. CDR3 nucleotide sequence: TGTGCCAGCAGCGGTAGCGGGAGCGGTAAAGAGACCCAGTACTTC. Translation gives CASSGSGSGKETQYF.

The chain has TRBV5-1 and TRBJ2-3, with D possibly being TRBD2 (6 bases). Germline CDR1 and CDR2: SGHRS and YFSETQ. The ends were cut back, 4 bases at V and 9 bases at J, with 21 bases in the middle. The CDR3 covers 15 residues. The CDR3, as DNA: TGCGCCAGCAGCCCCACTAGCCCCAAGGGCCGGACGCAGTATTTT. It yields the protein CASSPTSPKGRTQYF.

The chain combines TRBV6-5 with TRBJ2-7; 8 bases match TRBD1. Germline V gene sequence: CDR1 MNHEY, CDR2 SVGAGI. V shed 0 bases and J 0 bases; nucleotides not matched to a gene: 4. The CDR3 has 16 residues. CDR3 nucleotides: TGTGCCAGCAGTTACTCCAGGGGGCCAAGCTCCTACGAGCAGTACTTC. This codes for CASSYSRGPSSYEQYF.

The rearrangement joins TRBV6-5 to TRBJ2-7; perhaps TRBD1 as D (5 bases). The CDR3 consists of 14 residues. Germline values: CDR1 MNHEY, CDR2 SVGAGI. The V gene lost 4 bases and the J gene lost 3 bases, with 13 bases spanning the gap. The CDR3 here is CASSWGRANYEQYF. CDR3 DNA: TGTGCCAGCAGTTGGGGCAGGGCAAACTACGAGCAGTACTTC.

The chain combines TRBV7-2 with TRBJ1-1, with D unresolved. CDR3 length: 13 residues. V was shortened by 3 bases and J by 1 base, with 6 bases between the two germline ends. CDR1 and CDR2 from the germline V gene are SGHTA and FQGNSA. DNA of the CDR3: TGTGCCAGCAGCTTTGACGCGAACACTGAAGCTTTCTTT. Translated: CASSFDANTEAFF.

The gene calls are TRBV6-6 and TRBJ2-5; 7 bases map to TRBD1. V trimming: 6 bases; J trimming: 1 base; junction bases outside the gene matches: 8. This CDR3 region has 15 residues. Germline V CDR1 and CDR2: MNHNY, SVGAGI (reference sequence). The CDR3 sequence is CASRRQGTGQETQYF. The DNA of the CDR3 is TGTGCCAGCAGGAGACAGGGAACAGGCCAAGAGACCCAGTACTTC.

This clone was counted a single time. The DNA for the CDR3 is TGTGCCAGCAGCTCACCCTCTAGCGGCCCGAAGAACACCGGGGAGCTGTTTTTT. This sequence encodes CASSSPSSGPKNTGELFF. The V gene is TRBV7-9, the J gene TRBJ2-2; 7 bases map to TRBD2. The CDR3 is 18 amino acids. Looked up from germline, CDR1 is SEHNR and CDR2 is FQNEAQ (reference sequence). V gave up 4 bases and J gave up 1 base; unmatched junction bases: 12.

V is TRBV6-1 and J is TRBJ2-5, with a possible D match to TRBD2 (6 bases). The length of the CDR3 is 13 residues. V dropped 8 bases and J dropped 1 base, with 11 bases sitting between them. Germline assignment: CDR1 MNHNS and CDR2 SASEGT. The CDR3 is CASGGVLQETQYF. Here the CDR3 DNA reads TGTGCCAGCGGCGGGGTCCTCCAAGAGACCCAGTACTTC.

The V call is TRBV10-3, the J call TRBJ2-7, with TRBD2 identical over 13 bases. The CDR3 contains 17 residues. Losses at the gene ends were 6 bases for V and 2 bases for J; bases not matched to a gene: 10. Germline CDR1 reads ENHRY; CDR2 reads SYGVKD. This chain's CDR3 is CAISEEGGTSGAYEQYF. DNA for the CDR3: TGTGCCATCAGCGAGGAGGGGGGGACTAGCGGGGCCTACGAGCAGTACTTC.

The V call is TRBV27, the J call TRBJ1-5; D possibly corresponds to TRBD1 (5 bases). The germline V gene encodes CDR1 MNHEY and CDR2 SMNVEV (reference sequence). The CDR3 is made up of 13 amino acids. Trimming stripped 4 bases from V and 6 bases from J, with 10 bases between. Here the CDR3 reads CASSSTQGQPQHF. As DNA, the CDR3 is TGTGCCAGCAGTTCCACCCAGGGTCAGCCCCAGCATTTT.

V is TRBV6-1 and J is TRBJ2-7; TRBD2 aligns across 10 bases. Germline V CDR1 and CDR2: MNHNS, SASEGT. Unmatched junction bases numbered 13, after V lost 3 bases and J lost 11 bases. The CDR3 sequence is 15 residues long. The CDR3 is CASSETDGLAESKYF. In DNA, the CDR3 is TGTGCCAGCAGTGAGACCGATGGACTAGCGGAAAGCAAGTACTTC.

This rearrangement joins TRBV5-1 to TRBJ2-7; D could derive from TRBD1 or TRBD2 (5 bases each). Germline V gene data show CDR1 as SGHRS and CDR2 as YFSETQ. V was pared by 0 bases and J by 6 bases, with 16 bases between. There are 15 residues in the CDR3. The CDR3 DNA reads as TGCGCCAGCAGCTTGGGAGGGGCGGCCTTCGCCGAGCAGTACTTC. Encoded protein: CASSLGGAAFAEQYF. Combining the CDR3 with reference TRBV5-1 and TRBJ2-7 gives the whole variable domain KAGVTQTPRYLIKTRGQQVTLSCSPISGHRSVSWYQQTPGQGLQFLFEYFSETQRNKGNFPGRFSGRQFSNSRSEMNVSTLELGDSALYLCASSLGGAAFAEQYFGPGTRLTVT.